This T cell receptor (beta chain) derives from a study of cytomegalovirus exposure and HLA in healthy donors. Only in-frame clones appear in the TCRdb table, and some are missing; sequencing was by immunoSEQ multiplex PCR. The sample lists about 78,000 clones, 95% to 97% occurring once. This clone was seen once. Donors were drawn from the approximately 130-subject validation cohort, separate from the approximately 700-subject first cohort. The CDR3 totals 16 residues. The germline gives CDR1 KGHSH, CDR2 LQKENI. The ends lost 3 bases at V and 0 bases at J; junction bases unmatched: 3. The sequence came from a man in his late teens or twenties in good health and CMV-seropositive. Sequences were obtained from PBMCs. The chain recombines TRBV18 with TRBJ2-3; 10 bases fit TRBD2. The DNA of the CDR3 is TGTGCCAGCTCACCGCTAGCGGGAGCCAGCACAGATACGCAGTATTTT. Translating gives CASSPLAGASTDTQYF.